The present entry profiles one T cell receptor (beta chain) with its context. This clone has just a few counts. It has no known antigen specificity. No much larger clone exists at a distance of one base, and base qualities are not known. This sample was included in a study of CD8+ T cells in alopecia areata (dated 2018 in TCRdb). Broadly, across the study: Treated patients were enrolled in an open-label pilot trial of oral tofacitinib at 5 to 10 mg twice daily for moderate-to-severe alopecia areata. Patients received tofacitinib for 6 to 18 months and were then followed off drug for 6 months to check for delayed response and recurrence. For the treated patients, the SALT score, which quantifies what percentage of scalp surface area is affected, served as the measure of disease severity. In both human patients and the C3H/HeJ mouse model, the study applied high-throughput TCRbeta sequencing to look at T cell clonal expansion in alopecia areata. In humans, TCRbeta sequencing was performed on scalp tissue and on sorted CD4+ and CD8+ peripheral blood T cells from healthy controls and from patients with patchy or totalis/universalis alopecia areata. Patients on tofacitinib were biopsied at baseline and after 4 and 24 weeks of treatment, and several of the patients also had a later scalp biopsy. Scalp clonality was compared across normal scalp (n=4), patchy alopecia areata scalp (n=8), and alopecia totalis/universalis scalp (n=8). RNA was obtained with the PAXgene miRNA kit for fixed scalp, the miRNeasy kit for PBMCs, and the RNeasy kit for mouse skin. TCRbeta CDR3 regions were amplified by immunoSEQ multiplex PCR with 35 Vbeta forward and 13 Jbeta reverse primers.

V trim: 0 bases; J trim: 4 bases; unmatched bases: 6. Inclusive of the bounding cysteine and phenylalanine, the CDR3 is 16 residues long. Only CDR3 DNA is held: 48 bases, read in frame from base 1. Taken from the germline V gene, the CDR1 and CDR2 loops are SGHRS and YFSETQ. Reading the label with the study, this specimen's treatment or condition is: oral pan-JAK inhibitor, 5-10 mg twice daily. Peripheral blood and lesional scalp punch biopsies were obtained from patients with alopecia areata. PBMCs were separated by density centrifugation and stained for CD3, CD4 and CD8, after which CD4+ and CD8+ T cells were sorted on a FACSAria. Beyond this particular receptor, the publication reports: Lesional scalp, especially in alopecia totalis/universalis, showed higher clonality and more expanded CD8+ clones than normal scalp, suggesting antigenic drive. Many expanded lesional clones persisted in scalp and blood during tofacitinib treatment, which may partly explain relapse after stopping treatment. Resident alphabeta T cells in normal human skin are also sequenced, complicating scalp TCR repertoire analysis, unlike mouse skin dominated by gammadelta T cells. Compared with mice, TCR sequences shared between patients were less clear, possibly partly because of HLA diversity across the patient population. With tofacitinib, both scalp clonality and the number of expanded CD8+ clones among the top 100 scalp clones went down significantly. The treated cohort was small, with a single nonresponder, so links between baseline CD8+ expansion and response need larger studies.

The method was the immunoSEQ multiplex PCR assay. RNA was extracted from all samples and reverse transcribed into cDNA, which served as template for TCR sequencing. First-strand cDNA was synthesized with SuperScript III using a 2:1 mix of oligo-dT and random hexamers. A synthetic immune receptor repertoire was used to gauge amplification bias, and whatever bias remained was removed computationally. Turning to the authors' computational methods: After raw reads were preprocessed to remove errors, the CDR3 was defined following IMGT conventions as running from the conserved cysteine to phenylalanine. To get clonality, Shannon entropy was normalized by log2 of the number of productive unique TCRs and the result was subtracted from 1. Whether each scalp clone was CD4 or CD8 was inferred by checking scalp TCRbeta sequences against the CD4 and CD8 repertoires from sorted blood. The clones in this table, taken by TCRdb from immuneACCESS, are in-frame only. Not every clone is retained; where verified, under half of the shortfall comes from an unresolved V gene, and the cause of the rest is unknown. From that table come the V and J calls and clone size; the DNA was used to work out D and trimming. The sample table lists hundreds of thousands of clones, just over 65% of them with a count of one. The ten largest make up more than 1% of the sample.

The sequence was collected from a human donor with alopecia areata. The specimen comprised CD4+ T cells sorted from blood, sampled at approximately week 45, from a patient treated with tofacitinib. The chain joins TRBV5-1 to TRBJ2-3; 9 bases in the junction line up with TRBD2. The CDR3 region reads CASSLDAGGPADTQYF. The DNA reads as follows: TGCGCCAGCAGCTTGGATGCGGGGGGGCCGGCAGATACGCAGTATTTT.